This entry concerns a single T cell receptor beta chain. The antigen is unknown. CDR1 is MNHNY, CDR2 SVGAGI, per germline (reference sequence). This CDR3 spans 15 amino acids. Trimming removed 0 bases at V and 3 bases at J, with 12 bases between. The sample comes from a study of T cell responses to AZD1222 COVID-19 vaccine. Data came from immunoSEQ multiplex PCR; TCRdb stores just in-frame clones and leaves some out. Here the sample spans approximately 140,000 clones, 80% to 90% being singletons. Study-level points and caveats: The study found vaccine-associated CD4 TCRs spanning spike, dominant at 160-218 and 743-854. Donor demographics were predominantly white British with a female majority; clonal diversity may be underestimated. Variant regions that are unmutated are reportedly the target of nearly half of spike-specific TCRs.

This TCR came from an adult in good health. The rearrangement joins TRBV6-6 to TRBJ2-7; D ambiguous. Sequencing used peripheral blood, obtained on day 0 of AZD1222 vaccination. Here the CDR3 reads CASSYSRGGVYEQYF. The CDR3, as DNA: TGTGCCAGCAGTTACTCCCGCGGTGGGGTCTACGAGCAGTACTTC.